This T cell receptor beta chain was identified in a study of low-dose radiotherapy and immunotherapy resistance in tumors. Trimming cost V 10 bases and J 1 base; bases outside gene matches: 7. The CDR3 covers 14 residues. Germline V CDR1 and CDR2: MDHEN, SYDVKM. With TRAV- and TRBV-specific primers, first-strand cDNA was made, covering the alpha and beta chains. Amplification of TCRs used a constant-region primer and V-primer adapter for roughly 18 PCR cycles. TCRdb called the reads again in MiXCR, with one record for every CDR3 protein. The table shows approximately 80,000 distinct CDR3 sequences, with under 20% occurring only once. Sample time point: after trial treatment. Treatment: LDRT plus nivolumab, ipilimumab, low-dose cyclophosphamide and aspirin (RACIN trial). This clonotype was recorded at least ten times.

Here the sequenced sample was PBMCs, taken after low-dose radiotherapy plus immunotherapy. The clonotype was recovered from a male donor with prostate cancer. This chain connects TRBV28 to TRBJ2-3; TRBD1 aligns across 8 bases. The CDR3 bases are TGTGCCACAGACCCGGGACAGGGCACAGATACGCAGTATTTT. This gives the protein CATDPGQGTDTQYF.